What follows are 4 T cell receptor beta chains derived from one specimen sequenced in a study of PD-1 blockade in classical Hodgkin lymphoma. Documented time point: cycle 4 day 1 (C4D1), after 5 to 7 weeks of nivolumab. Every patient experienced relapse after autologous stem cell transplantation, and brentuximab vedotin exposure varied. Profiling relied on immunoSEQ multiplex PCR, and the TCRdb table lists in-frame clones only, not all of them. The repertoire holds almost 95,000 clones, with approximately 86% as singletons. Specimen: peripheral blood mononuclear cells (PBMCs), collected before the fourth cycle of nivolumab. Receptor source: a human donor with classical Hodgkin lymphoma.

This rearrangement joins TRBV11-1 to TRBJ2-7; 12 bases agree with TRBD2. Germline values: CDR1 SGHAT, CDR2 FQDESV (reference sequence). V shed 5 bases and J 4 bases; nucleotides not matched to a gene: 9. CDR3 size: 16 residues. The CDR3 is CASSPRTSGTRYEQYF. CDR3 DNA sequence: TGTGCCAGCAGCCCCCGGACTAGCGGGACACGTTACGAGCAGTACTTC.

The J gene is TRBJ2-1, the V gene TRBV19, with unresolved D. CDR1 LNHDA and CDR2 SQIVND come from the germline V gene (reference sequence). Between the trimmed V and J ends, which lost 3 bases and 9 bases, there was a span of 15 bases. The CDR3 contains 14 residues. CDR3 loop: CASSMGSNYGEQFF. DNA of the CDR3: TGTGCCAGTAGTATGGGATCCAATTATGGTGAGCAGTTCTTC.

The chain uses TRBV6-5 and TRBJ2-7; D gene uncertain. The CDR3 spans 14 residues. V lost 6 bases and J lost 0, with 12 bases in between. The V gene's germline CDR1 is MNHEY and CDR2 SVGAGI. The DNA for the CDR3 is TGTGCCAGCAGAACACCTTCTAACTCCTACGAGCAGTACTTC. This codes for CASRTPSNSYEQYF.

This clone occurred many times. CDR3 coding DNA: TGTGCCAGCAGCTTATTGGGCAGCGATCAGCCCCAGCATTTT. Residues: CASSLLGSDQPQHF. V usage is TRBV7-2 and J usage is TRBJ1-5; D uncertain. Germline lookup yields CDR1 SGHTA and CDR2 FQGNSA. The V and J ends lost 2 bases and 5 bases respectively, with 10 bases between them. The CDR3 is made up of 14 amino acids.